This T cell receptor (beta chain) came from a study of T cell responses to AZD1222 COVID-19 vaccine. Comments on this clone: Antigen specificity is unknown.

Overall study findings and caveats: Donors were largely white British and mainly female; clonal diversity was possibly underestimated.

Libraries were prepared by immunoSEQ multiplex PCR; TCRdb keeps only in-frame clonotypes and omits some of them. The repertoire holds some 120,000 clones, with roughly 88% as singletons. The germline V gene has CDR1 MNHEY and CDR2 SVGAGI. V was clipped by 6 bases and J by 5 bases, with 17 bases between them. The CDR3 is 15 residues long. Sequences were derived from peripheral blood, sampled 28 days after the second AZD1222 dose. The rearrangement links TRBV6-5 to TRBJ1-5; weak D call: TRBD1 (5 bases). This receptor was obtained from an adult who received the AZD1222 COVID-19 vaccine. The CDR3 region has the DNA TGTGCCAGCAGCGGGAGGAGGGTAGGGGATCAGCCCCAGCATTTT. It encodes CASSGRRVGDQPQHF.